This T cell receptor beta chain comes out of a study of blood T cell repertoires in COVID-19. On the study more broadly: Acute and convalescent COVID-19 samples came from the United States, Italy and Spain. T cells, B-cell-depleted T cells, or PBMCs provided the cDNA or gDNA that served as material.

Profiled with immunoSEQ multiplex PCR; TCRdb holds only in-frame clones, not every one. The sample yields around 300,000 clones, approximately 86% seen once. V was cut by 4 bases and J by 6 bases, with 28 bases left in between. The CDR3 contains 18 residues. Per germline, CDR1 SGHNT and CDR2 YYREEE (reference sequence). Participant ages covered roughly 18 to 89 years across around 25 US areas. Assignments of participants to cohorts depended upon their own reported clinical history. V and J are TRBV5-4 and TRBJ1-2; D is ambiguous. The specimen sequenced was PBMCs or T cells enriched from blood (not recorded which). The source is a woman aged 18-30 years who had recovered from COVID-19. The CDR3 here is CASSIGGQLIPLADGYTF. Written as DNA, the CDR3 is TGTGCCAGCAGCATAGGAGGGCAGCTTATCCCCCTCGCGGATGGCTACACCTTC. Variable domain in full (rest from reference TRBV5-4 and TRBJ1-2): ETGVTQSPTHLIKTRGQQVTLRCSSQSGHNTVSWYQQALGQGPQFIFQYYREEENGRGNFPPRFSGLQFPNYSSELNVNALELDDSALYLCASSIGGQLIPLADGYTFGSGTRLTVV.